A single T cell receptor beta chain is shown here with its context. Its antigen is not known. The record originates from a study of Ad26.COV2.S vaccination and SARS-CoV-2 variants. On the study more broadly: Each vaccinee took Ad26.COV2.S intramuscularly, once or twice 56 days apart. Study outcomes and limitations: Vaccine recipients had higher spike-specific TCR breadth than placebo recipients. Breadth measured for non-spike TCRs was similar across vaccine and placebo recipients.

TCRdb keeps only in-frame clones here, not all; method: immunoSEQ multiplex PCR. The top ten hold roughly 3.9% of the sample, which has 440,000 or so clones, 90% seen once. Trimming took 7 bases from V and 0 from J, leaving 14 bases between them. Germline V gene data show CDR1 as SQVTM and CDR2 as ANQGSEA. The CDR3 is made up of 14 amino acids. Treatment described: some 19 received Ad26.COV2.S at low or high dose, single or two shots; 5 received placebo; per-sample allocation not given. It was on day 63 after the first vaccine or placebo injection that samples were taken. The vaccine delivered Wuhan-strain SARS-CoV-2 spike through an Ad26 vector.

The sample in question was peripheral blood, obtained in a trial of Ad26.COV2.S vaccine versus placebo. The chain joins TRBV29-1 to TRBJ2-3; possibly TRBD2 for D (6 bases). This sequence was found in a person aged 18-60 years who received the Ad26.COV2.S COVID-19 vaccine or a placebo. The CDR3 bases are TGCAGCGCCCGTAGCGGAACTAGCACAGATACGCAGTATTTT. As protein: CSARSGTSTDTQYF.